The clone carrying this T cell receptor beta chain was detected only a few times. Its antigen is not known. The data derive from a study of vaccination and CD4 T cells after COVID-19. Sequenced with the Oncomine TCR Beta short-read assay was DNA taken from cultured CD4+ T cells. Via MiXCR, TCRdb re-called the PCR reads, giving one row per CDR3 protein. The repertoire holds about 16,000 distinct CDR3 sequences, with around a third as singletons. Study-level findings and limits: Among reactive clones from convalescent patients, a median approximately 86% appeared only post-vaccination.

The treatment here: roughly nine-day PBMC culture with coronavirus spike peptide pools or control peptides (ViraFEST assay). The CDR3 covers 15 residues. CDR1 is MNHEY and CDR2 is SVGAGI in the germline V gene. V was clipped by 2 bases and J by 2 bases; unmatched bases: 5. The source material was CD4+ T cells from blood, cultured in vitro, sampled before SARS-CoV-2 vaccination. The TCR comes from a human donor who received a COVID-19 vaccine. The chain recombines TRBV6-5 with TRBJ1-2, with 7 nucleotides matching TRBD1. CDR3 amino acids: CASSYGAGGNYGYTF. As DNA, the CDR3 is TGTGCCAGCAGTTACGGGGCAGGGGGAAACTATGGCTACACCTTC.